The 10 T cell receptor beta chains below all came from one sample that was sequenced in a study of T cells in Graves' hyperthyroidism and ophthalmopathy (dated by TCRdb to the late 2010s). Receptor libraries were prepared by multiplex PCR. The data were produced on an Illumina HiSeq 2000. The TCR beta CDR3 regions were amplified from the RNA transcripts. The TCR CDR3 was subjected to a first round of RT-PCR using the HTBI primer set and the Qiagen OneStep RT-PCR kit. TCRdb reprocessed the public reads (quality trimming at Q25 with fastp, clone calling with MiXCR) and kept in-frame beta chains. Rows matching on CDR3 protein sequence are summarized as one entry with the most common DNA and genes. In all, the sample holds around 720,000 distinct CDR3 sequences, and 35% of those were seen once. Around 30% of the sample belongs to the ten largest clones. Sequenced material: blood. The receptor set was obtained from a woman aged 40 to 50 with Graves' hyperthyroidism.

V gene TRBV19 combines with J gene TRBJ2-7, with 7 bases lining up with TRBD2. V shed 4 bases, J shed 2 bases, and the junction held 5 bases outside the gene matches. The CDR3 is made up of 14 amino acids. From germline, CDR1 is LNHDA and CDR2 SQIVND (reference sequence). The DNA for the CDR3 is TGTGCCAGTAGTAAGGCGGGGGTCGCCTACGAGCAGTACTTC. It is translated as CASSKAGVAYEQYF.

A few counts support this clonotype. The gene calls are TRBV7-2 and TRBJ1-2; D not certain. Trimming pared 2 bases from V and 6 bases from J, leaving 13 bases between. This CDR3 has 14 residues. The V gene's germline CDR1 is SGHTA and CDR2 FQGNSA. CDR3 sequence reads: CASSLNRAGDGYTF. CDR3 nucleotides: TGTGCCAGCAGCTTAAACCGGGCGGGCGATGGCTACACCTTC.

The J gene is TRBJ2-2, the V gene TRBV5-4; possible D gene TRBD2, 6 bases. Trimming cost V 4 bases and J 4 bases, with 17 bases left between them. CDR1 and CDR2 from the germline V gene are SGHNT and YYREEE (reference sequence). This CDR3 region has 16 residues. This chain's CDR3 is CASSRPPGAGTGELFF. The CDR3 DNA follows: TGTGCCAGCAGCCGTCCCCCGGGAGCGGGCACCGGGGAGCTGTTTTTT.

The table lists this clonotype with a few counts. The chain couples TRBV20-1 to TRBJ2-7; D is possibly TRBD1 (6 bases). The CDR3 loop spans 13 amino acids. V dropped 6 bases and J dropped 4 bases, with 16 bases sitting between them. Germline V CDR1 and CDR2: DFQATT, SNEGSKA (reference sequence). CDR3 residues: CSASNRDQYEQYF. DNA for the CDR3: TGCAGTGCCTCAAACAGGGATCAGTACGAGCAGTACTTC.

The V call is TRBV7-2, the J call TRBJ2-5, with 7 bases aligning to TRBD1. The CDR3 is made up of 13 amino acids. The V segment lost 8 bases and the J segment 9 bases; nucleotides outside the gene matches: 12. The V gene's germline CDR1 is SGHTA and CDR2 FQGNSA. The CDR3 spells CASSVDRAQPQYF. Here the CDR3 DNA reads TGTGCCAGCTCTGTAGACAGGGCTCAGCCCCAGTACTTC.

This clonotype was seen repeatedly, ten times or more. The gene calls are TRBV2 and TRBJ1-6; weak D call: TRBD1 (5 bases). The CDR3 is 14 amino acids. Germline CDR1 is SNHLY and CDR2 is FYNNEI. V lost 4 bases, J lost 12 bases, and 16 bases lay in between. CDR3 protein: CASSGDRGPLPLHF. CDR3 nucleotide sequence: TGTGCCAGCAGTGGGGACCGAGGGCCGTTACCCCTCCACTTT. The full variable domain, completed using reference TRBV2 and TRBJ1-6, is EPEVTQTPSHQVTQMGQEVILRCVPISNHLYFYWYRQILGQKVEFLVSFYNNEISEKSEIFDDQFSVERPDGSNFTLKIRSTKLEDSAMYFCASSGDRGPLPLHFGNGTRLTVT.

Details on this clonotype: A much larger clone is a single base away; this may be a read error. The final CDR3 position lacks the conserved phenylalanine or tryptophan, pointing to a likely read error. V is TRBV11-2 and J is TRBJ1-2; D ambiguous. The CDR3 contains 13 residues. Germline loops: CDR1 SGHAT, CDR2 FQNNGV. Trimming pared 5 bases from V and 3 bases from J, leaving 10 bases between. The CDR3 nucleotides are TGTGCCAGCAGCGGACGATGGGACTATGGCTACACCATC. Translation: CASSGRWDYGYTI.

This clonotype was observed many times. The chain links TRBV9 to TRBJ1-5; 8 nucleotides align to TRBD1. The germline gives CDR1 SGDLS, CDR2 YYNGEE. J gave up 11 bases and V 4 bases, and 8 bases lay outside the gene matches. The CDR3 is 13 residues long. This CDR3 reads CASSLTGAETQHF. CDR3 DNA: TGTGCCAGCAGCCTGACAGGGGCGGAGACCCAGCATTTT.

The CDR3 loop is CATSSGVRNYGYTF. The CDR3 nucleotides read TGTGCCACCAGCAGTGGGGTGAGGAACTATGGCTACACCTTC. This sequence joins TRBV15 and TRBJ1-2; D not certain. The germline CDR1 and CDR2 sequences are LNHNV and YYDKDF (reference sequence). This CDR3 region has 14 residues. Trimming removed 3 bases from V and 2 bases from J, with 10 bases in between.

This clonotype was found many times. The V gene is TRBV20-1, the J gene TRBJ1-5; weak D call: TRBD1 (5 bases). V was cut by 6 bases and J by 6 bases, with 12 bases left in between. Per the germline V gene, CDR1 is DFQATT and CDR2 is SNEGSKA (reference sequence). The CDR3 loop spans 12 amino acids. The DNA for the CDR3 is TGCAGTGCCCATTCAGGGACTCAGCCCCAGCATTTT. This sequence encodes CSAHSGTQPQHF.